Detailed here is one T cell receptor beta chain. Those who participated ranged in age from roughly 18 to 90 years and resided in about two dozen US areas. These data originate in a study of blood T cell repertoires in COVID-19. Study-wide context: Two negative PCRs, clearance, or symptom resolution had been documented for recovered Cohort 3 donors.

CDR3 length equals 15 residues. The V and J ends lost 5 bases and 6 bases, in that order; junction bases with no gene match: 6. Per the germline V gene, CDR1 is KGHSH and CDR2 is LQKENI. As originally analysed: Estimation of nucleated cell counts relied on the amplification of reference gene primers. TCRdb keeps only in-frame clones here, not all; method: immunoSEQ multiplex PCR. V, J and clone size are those of that table, while D and trimming were read from the DNA. The sample has fewer than 250,000 clones; around 86% are singletons. Sequences were obtained from PBMCs or T cells enriched from blood (not recorded which). V is TRBV18 and J is TRBJ1-6; 8 positions match TRBD1. This sequence was found in a man in his thirties or forties in a cohort exposed to, infected with or recovered from COVID-19 (not recorded which). The CDR3 protein is CASSFGQGFNSPLHF. CDR3 DNA: TGTGCCAGCTCATTCGGACAGGGATTTAATTCACCCCTCCACTTT. Drawing the rest from reference TRBV18 and TRBJ1-6, the complete variable domain is NAGVMQNPRHLVRRRGQEARLRCSPMKGHSHVYWYRQLPEEGLKFMVYLQKENIIDESGMPKERFSAEFPKEGPSILRIQQVVRGDSAAYFCASSFGQGFNSPLHFGNGTRLTVT.